A single sample is the source of the 24 T cell receptor beta chains below, sequenced in a study of tissue T cells after allogeneic stem cell transplantation. Time point noted: mouse harvest day 14 after allogeneic transplant. Tail vein injection delivered 10^7 T-cell-depleted bone marrow cells and 10^6 splenic CD5+ T cells. Assay: immunoSEQ multiplex PCR; the TCRdb copy retains only in-frame clones and omits some. The sample includes 3,000 to 4,000 clones, around 45% of them seen just once. The source material was gut tissue. These receptors were taken from a female BALB/c mouse given C57BL/6 T cells with graft-versus-host disease after an allogeneic hematopoietic cell transplant.

This clone appeared a few times. Germline and genes: mouse. The sequence runs out 1 residue before the end of the CDR3; the remainder is reconstructed from the germline J gene. The V and J genes are TRBV1 and TRBJ1-6; no firm D call. Being an ORF, TRBJ1-6 has a function that is uncertain. This CDR3 has 14 amino acids. Trimming took 0 bases from V and 7 from J, leaving 7 bases between them. Germline CDR1 reads NSQYPW; CDR2 reads LRSPGD (reference sequence). The CDR3 DNA, read in part, is TGCACCTGCAGTGCAGACAGGCGAAATTCGCCCCTCTAC. Translation gives CTCSADRRNSPLY. The entire CDR3 protein is CTCSADRRNSPLYF.

There are a few counts of this clone. Mouse names are used for the genes. The read is 1 residue too short to cover the CDR3 end, so that end is filled in from the germline J gene. The chain joins TRBV3 to TRBJ1-4; 10 bases line up with TRBD1. The germline CDR1 and CDR2 sequences are SNHLY and FYNGKV (reference sequence). This CDR3 is 15 amino acids long. V lost 5 bases, J lost 5 bases, and 5 bases stayed unmatched. This chain's CDR3 is CASSPPGQGNERLFF. The part of the CDR3 DNA that was read is TGTGCCAGCAGCCCTCCGGGACAGGGGAACGAAAGATTATTT.

For this clone: The gene symbols are mouse symbols. The read finishes 1 residue shy of the CDR3 end, and the germline J gene is used to complete it. This chain links TRBV19 with TRBJ1-6; no definite D call. TRBJ1-6 is filed as an ORF, its function uncertain. Germline loops: CDR1 FNHDT, CDR2 SITEND (reference sequence). The CDR3 length is 15 residues. Trimming shortened V by 5 bases and J by 0 bases, and 9 bases separated the two germline ends. Partial CDR3 DNA: TGTGCCAGCAGCCCCGGCCGTTCCTATAATTCGCCCCTCTAC. Translation: CASSPGRSYNSPLY. In full, the CDR3 reads CASSPGRSYNSPLYF.

This clone was recorded only once. Genes here carry mouse names. From the germline J gene comes the end of the CDR3, since the read stops 1 residue before it. This chain joins TRBV26 and TRBJ2-1; tentatively, D is TRBD1 or TRBD2 (5 bases each). V gave up 4 bases and J gave up 4 bases, with 14 bases separating them. From germline, CDR1 is KGHPV and CDR2 FQNQEV (reference sequence). The CDR3 has 15 amino acids. CDR3 protein: CASSPSGEGYAEQFF. The sequenced part of the CDR3 DNA is TGTGCCAGCAGTCCGTCGGGGGAGGGGTATGCTGAGCAGTTC.

This clone was seen only a few times. These gene names are mouse names. The read ends 1 residue before the CDR3 terminus; that terminus is restored from the germline J gene. The chain combines TRBV26 with TRBJ1-3; D not certain. Germline values: CDR1 KGHPV, CDR2 FQNQEV (reference sequence). Trimming took 0 bases from V and 3 from J, leaving 6 bases between them. CDR3 size: 14 residues. The DNA read from the CDR3 is TGTGCCAGCAGTCTGTCAGGGAATGGAAATACGCTCTAT. Residues: CASSLSGNGNTLY. The complete CDR3 protein is CASSLSGNGNTLYF.

Note on this clone: Gene labels here are mouse ones. The read terminates 1 residue before the CDR3 end, so the remaining end is supplied by the germline J gene. The chain is built from TRBV26 and TRBJ1-1, with a possible D match to TRBD1 (5 bases). Germline V gene lookup returns CDR1 KGHPV and CDR2 FQNQEV (reference sequence). The CDR3 spans 12 residues. The V gene lost 5 bases and the J gene lost 8 bases, with 12 bases spanning the gap. Here the CDR3 reads CASSSTVFEVFF. The sequenced CDR3 bases are TGTGCCAGCAGTTCGACAGTATTCGAAGTCTTC.

Sample share makes this clone medium-sized (0.01 to 0.1%). The listed genes are named as in mouse. The CDR3 extends 1 residue past the end of the read, so its final part is completed from the germline J gene. The chain joins TRBV1 to TRBJ1-1; 9 bases fit TRBD1. V lost 4 bases to trimming and J lost 1 base; unmatched junction nucleotides: 1. In germline, CDR1 is NSQYPW, CDR2 LRSPGD (reference sequence). The CDR3 has 14 amino acids. The sequenced part of the CDR3 DNA is TGCACCTGCAGTGTGGGACAGGGAAACACAGAAGTCTTC. Translation gives CTCSVGQGNTEVF. The complete CDR3 protein is CTCSVGQGNTEVFF.

On this clone itself: Mouse germline and gene names are used. The CDR3 extends 1 residue past the end of the read, so its final part is completed from the germline J gene. V gene TRBV13-1 combines with J gene TRBJ2-3; D is uncertain. Germline V lookup: CDR1 NSHNY, CDR2 SYGAGN. The V gene lost 6 bases and the J gene lost 0 bases, with 5 bases spanning the gap. This CDR3 spans 12 amino acids. CDR3 sequence reads: CASTDSAETLYF. The covered CDR3 bases are TGTGCCAGCACCGACAGTGCAGAAACGCTGTAT.

This clone was detected only a few times. Gene names and germline match the mouse. The sequence runs out 1 residue before the end of the CDR3; the remainder is reconstructed from the germline J gene. The chain is built from TRBV26 and TRBJ2-7; D possibly corresponds to TRBD1 (6 bases). This CDR3 region has 14 residues. The V end lost 2 bases, the J end lost 4 bases, and 12 bases lay between the germline ends. In germline, CDR1 is KGHPV, CDR2 FQNQEV (reference sequence). CDR3 DNA, as far as it was read: TGTGCCAGCAGTCTGGGAGACAGGAGGTATGAACAGTAC. Its translation: CASSLGDRRYEQY. The entire CDR3 is CASSLGDRRYEQYF. Looking up the rest from reference TRBV26 and TRBJ2-7 gives the full variable domain: NSKVIQTPRYLVKGQGQKAKMRCIPEKGHPVVFWYQQNKNNEFKFLINFQNQEVLQQIDMTEKRFSAECPSNSPCSLEIQSSEAGDSALYLCASSLGDRRYEQYFGPGTRLTVL.

Details on this clone: Gene names and germline refer to mouse. The CDR3 extends 1 residue past the end of the read, so its final part is completed from the germline J gene. The V gene is TRBV3, the J gene TRBJ1-1; a possible D gene is TRBD1 (5 bases). The CDR3 runs to 13 residues. Trimming left V 5 bases short and J 4 bases short, with 11 bases between. Germline V gene data show CDR1 as SNHLY and CDR2 as FYNGKV (reference sequence). The CDR3 region is CASSPDGGTEVFF. The CDR3 bases that were read are TGTGCCAGCAGCCCCGACGGGGGCACAGAAGTCTTC.

On this clone: Gene names are mouse gene names. The read falls 1 residue short of the CDR3 end, and the missing part is taken from the germline J gene. The V call is TRBV3, the J call TRBJ2-5, with 9 bases that match TRBD2. J gave up 5 bases and V 5 bases, and 5 bases lay outside the gene matches. This CDR3 region has 14 residues. Germline CDR1 reads SNHLY; CDR2 reads FYNGKV (reference sequence). The CDR3 sequence: CASSLTGGRDTQYF. The sequenced part of the CDR3 DNA is TGTGCCAGCAGCCTCACTGGGGGGCGAGACACCCAGTAC.

A word on this clone: Gene names refer to mouse genes. The sequenced fragment ends 1 residue before the CDR3 boundary, so the rest is inferred from the germline J gene. The chain combines TRBV26 with TRBJ1-6; possibly TRBD1 for D (6 bases). TRBJ1-6 is an ORF; its function is uncertain. The germline CDR1 and CDR2 sequences are KGHPV and FQNQEV (reference sequence). The CDR3 spans 13 residues. The ends were cut back, 2 bases at V and 7 bases at J, with 6 bases in the middle. The CDR3 region is CASSLGQNSPLYF. CDR3 bases read: TGTGCCAGCAGTCTGGGACAGAATTCGCCCCTCTAC.

Of note for this clone: Gene names refer to mouse genes. The read stops 1 residue short of the end of the CDR3; the missing end is completed from the germline J gene. The rearrangement uses TRBV3 and TRBJ2-5, with a tentative D call TRBD1 (5 bases). This CDR3 spans 13 amino acids. Trimming removed 6 bases from V and 0 bases from J, with 7 bases in between. The germline gives CDR1 SNHLY, CDR2 FYNGKV (reference sequence). The covered CDR3 bases are TGTGCCAGCAGGCAGGGTAACCAAGACACCCAGTAC. It specifies CASRQGNQDTQY. The CDR3 in full is CASRQGNQDTQYF.

Concerning this clone itself: Gene labels here are mouse ones. Read sequence stops 1 residue before the CDR3 end, and the germline J gene provides the missing end. The rearrangement uses TRBV3 and TRBJ2-3, with TRBD2 matching over 9 bases. The CDR3 totals 15 residues. Germline V CDR1 and CDR2: SNHLY, FYNGKV (reference sequence). The V and J ends lost 4 bases and 0 bases, in that order; junction bases with no gene match: 2. Incomplete CDR3 DNA: TGTGCCAGCAGCTCGGGACTGGGTAGTGCAGAAACGCTGTAT. Protein sequence: CASSSGLGSAETLY. The full CDR3 reads CASSSGLGSAETLYF.

Remarks on this clone: Gene names refer to mouse genes. The read is 1 residue too short to cover the CDR3 end, so that end is filled in from the germline J gene. The chain uses TRBV13-1 and TRBJ2-7; D is possibly TRBD1 (5 bases). This CDR3 is built from 12 residues. V was cut by 3 bases and J by 4 bases, with 8 bases left in between. The V gene's germline CDR1 is NSHNY and CDR2 SYGAGN. The sequenced part of the CDR3 DNA is TGTGCCAGCAGTGCAGACAGATATGAACAGTAC. It translates to CASSADRYEQY. The complete CDR3 protein is CASSADRYEQYF.

On this clone itself: Each gene name is a mouse one. The read ends 1 residue before the CDR3 terminus; that terminus is restored from the germline J gene. J is TRBJ2-5 and V is TRBV23; TRBD1 is taken as the D call from the table, unchecked against the DNA. This CDR3 has 14 amino acids. The V gene's germline CDR1 is KGHTA and CDR2 FQNQQP. The part of the CDR3 DNA that was read is TGCTCCAGCAGTCCCCGGGACAGGGGACACACCCAGTAC. Translating gives CSSSPRDRGHTQY. The CDR3 in its entirety is CSSSPRDRGHTQYF. Supplemented by reference TRBV23 and TRBJ2-5, the full variable domain reads DAAVTQKPRYLIKMKGQEAEMKCIPEKGHTAVFWYQQKQSKELKFLIYFQNQQPLDQIDMVKERFSAVCPSSSLCSLGIRTCEAEDSALYLCSSSPRDRGHTQYFGPGTRLLVL.

Comments on this clone: Gene names denote mouse genes. From the germline J gene comes the end of the CDR3, since the read stops 1 residue before it. This chain connects TRBV13-1 to TRBJ2-3; no firm D call. CDR3 length equals 13 residues. V lost 4 bases to trimming and J lost 0 bases, with 6 bases between them. Germline V CDR1 and CDR2: NSHNY, SYGAGN. This chain's CDR3 is CASSSGSAETLYF. The DNA read from the CDR3 is TGTGCCAGCAGTTCCGGCAGTGCAGAAACGCTGTAT.

Remarks on this clone: Genes and germline are mouse. The observed sequence ends 1 residue before the CDR3 terminus, with the missing tail filled in from the germline J gene. J is TRBJ1-2 and V is TRBV20; D is uncertain. V shed 3 bases and J shed 0 bases, with 8 bases lying between them. Per the germline V gene, CDR1 is GFQATS and CDR2 is STVNSAI. CDR3 length: 13 residues. CDR3 in amino acids: CGASRASNSDYTF. The CDR3 DNA, read in part, is TGTGGTGCTAGCCGGGCCTCAAACTCCGACTACACC.

This clone appeared a few times. Genes and germline are mouse. The read gets to within 1 residue of the CDR3 end, and the germline J gene fills in the rest. This chain links TRBV3 with TRBJ2-7, with 12 bases lining up with TRBD2. CDR3 length: 14 amino acids. With 4 bases clipped from V and 3 bases from J, the junction kept 1 base outside the gene matches. Germline CDR1 SNHLY, CDR2 FYNGKV (reference sequence). The covered CDR3 bases are TGTGCCAGCAGCTCGGACTGGGGGGGCTATGAACAGTAC. Translating it yields CASSSDWGGYEQY. The whole CDR3 protein reads CASSSDWGGYEQYF. The full variable domain, rest sourced from reference TRBV3 and TRBJ2-7, is GPKVLQIPSHQIIDMGQMVTLNCDPVSNHLYFYWYKQILGQQMEFLVNFYNGKVMEKSKLFKDQFSVERPDGSYFTLKIQPTALEDSAVYFCASSSDWGGYEQYFGPGTRLTVL.

A remark on this clone: A read error may explain this, as a much larger clone is one base away. Mouse names are used for the genes. The read is 1 residue too short to cover the CDR3 end, so that end is filled in from the germline J gene. The rearrangement joins TRBV26 to TRBJ2-7, with a weak D call TRBD1 (5 bases). The CDR3 consists of 12 residues. Germline V gene sequence: CDR1 KGHPV, CDR2 FQNQEV (reference sequence). With 0 bases removed from V and 5 bases from J, the gap between germline ends came to 5 bases. CDR3 residues: CASSLSRDEQYF. The covered CDR3 bases are TGTGCCAGCAGTCTGTCCAGGGATGAACAGTAC.

A note on this clone: A far larger clone is off by one base, so a read error is likely. Any gene name here is a mouse gene name. The read is 1 residue too short to cover the CDR3 end, so that end is filled in from the germline J gene. V and J are TRBV14 and TRBJ1-5; maybe TRBD1 (5 bases). The CDR3 spans 14 residues. Germline-derived CDR1 and CDR2 are SGHDT and FRDEAV. CDR3 loop: CASSRTNNHQAPLF. Partial CDR3 DNA: TGTGCCAGCAGCAGGACAAATAACCACCAGGCTCCGCTT.

About this clone itself: Germline and genes: mouse. Sequencing ends 1 residue short of the CDR3 end; the germline J gene provides the rest. The chain is built from TRBV13-2 and TRBJ2-7; TRBD1 matches at 8 bases. Germline trimming cut 0 bases from V and 7 bases from J; bases unmatched to any gene: 9. The CDR3 is made up of 15 amino acids. Germline V gene data show CDR1 as NNHNN and CDR2 as SYGAGS (reference sequence). CDR3 residues: CASGDGRGRGEEQYF. The covered CDR3 bases are TGTGCCAGCGGTGATGGCAGGGGGCGAGGAGAGGAACAGTAC.

For this clone: Gene names and germline refer to mouse. The DNA ends 1 residue before the CDR3 does, and the rest of the CDR3 is filled in from the germline J gene. The rearrangement links TRBV3 to TRBJ1-1; a possible D gene is TRBD1 (5 bases). V was clipped by 5 bases and J by 1 base, with 8 bases between them. This CDR3 region has 13 residues. Germline V gene sequence: CDR1 SNHLY, CDR2 FYNGKV (reference sequence). The sequenced CDR3 bases are TGTGCCAGCAGCACTCAGGGGAACACAGAAGTCTTC. Protein product: CASSTQGNTEVF. The complete CDR3 sequence is CASSTQGNTEVFF.

This clone showed up just a few times. Any gene name here is a mouse gene name. The read finishes 1 residue shy of the CDR3 end, and the germline J gene is used to complete it. V is TRBV26 and J is TRBJ2-2; maybe TRBD1 (5 bases). V lost 3 bases and J 2 bases, leaving 10 bases between the germline ends. Germline V gives CDR1 KGHPV, CDR2 FQNQEV (reference sequence). The CDR3 is 15 residues long. The CDR3 sequence is CASSLQGGNTGQLYF. The CDR3 bases that were read are TGTGCCAGCAGTCTCCAGGGAGGGAACACCGGGCAGCTCTAC. Supplemented by reference TRBV26 and TRBJ2-2, the full variable domain reads NSKVIQTPRYLVKGQGQKAKMRCIPEKGHPVVFWYQQNKNNEFKFLINFQNQEVLQQIDMTEKRFSAECPSNSPCSLEIQSSEAGDSALYLCASSLQGGNTGQLYFGEGSKLTVL.